This entry lists 26 T cell receptor beta chains sequenced from one sample in a study of OX40 agonist ivuxolimab in advanced cancers. Library generation was performed with the immunoSEQ multiplex PCR assay. TCRdb obtained this table from immuneACCESS and retained in-frame rearrangements with V and J assigned. These tables miss some clones; where compared with another copy, unresolved V genes account for less than half of the shortfall, and the remainder is unexplained. This sample holds more than 10,000 clones; 65% to 70% were observed only once. The ten largest clones take up roughly a quarter of the sample. The input for sequencing was CD4+ or CD8+ T cells sorted from blood, taken in a trial of the OX40 agonist ivuxolimab. These receptors originate from an adult with an advanced solid tumor such as melanoma, head and neck, liver or kidney cancer.

The chain carries TRBV7-8 and TRBJ2-1, with unresolved D. This CDR3 has 12 amino acids. The germline gives CDR1 SGHVS, CDR2 FQNEAQ. The V and J ends lost 2 bases and 7 bases respectively, with 6 bases between them. The CDR3 DNA reads TGTGCCAGCAGCTTAAGTTCTAATGAGCAGTTCTTC. It is translated as CASSLSSNEQFF. The full variable domain, completed using reference TRBV7-8 and TRBJ2-1, is GAGVSQSPRYKVAKRGQDVALRCDPISGHVSLFWYQQALGQGPEFLTYFQNEAQLDKSGLPSDRFFAERPEGSVSTLKIQRTQQEDSAVYLCASSLSSNEQFFGPGTRLTVL.

The genes are TRBV9 and TRBJ2-3; TRBD2 matches at 13 bases. The V and J ends lost 4 bases and 4 bases, in that order; junction bases with no gene match: 9. The CDR3 runs to 17 residues. Germline CDR1 and CDR2: SGDLS and YYNGEE. This CDR3 is CASSPYVLAGGSDTQYF. CDR3 nucleotide sequence: TGTGCCAGCAGCCCATACGTACTAGCGGGAGGGTCAGATACGCAGTATTTT.

V and J are TRBV7-8 and TRBJ2-1; 7 nucleotides match TRBD2. CDR1 is SGHVS, CDR2 FQNEAQ, per germline. This CDR3 contains 16 residues. V was clipped by 2 bases and J by 8 bases; unmatched bases: 12. This chain's CDR3 is CASSLIAAGAIDEQFF. CDR3 in DNA: TGTGCCAGCAGCTTAATCGCGGCGGGAGCAATAGATGAGCAGTTCTTC.

The chain has TRBV4-3 and TRBJ2-2, with D uncertain. The CDR3 is 15 residues long. V dropped 0 bases and J dropped 6 bases, with 11 bases sitting between them. The germline V gene encodes CDR1 LGHNA and CDR2 YSLEER. Written as DNA, the CDR3 is TGCGCCAGCAGCCAAGATCGTCTAGTCCCCGGGGAGCTGTTTTTT. Residues: CASSQDRLVPGELFF.

This clone was observed a single time. This chain uses TRBV7-9 with TRBJ2-5; D is possibly TRBD2 (5 bases). CDR1 and CDR2 from the germline V gene are SEHNR and FQNEAQ (reference sequence). The CDR3 runs to 13 residues. V was pared by 5 bases and J by 2 bases, with 9 bases between. For the CDR3, the DNA is TGTGCCAGCAGCCACCGGGAACAAGAGACCCAGTACTTC. Its translation: CASSHREQETQYF.

The V gene is TRBV2, the J gene TRBJ1-1; no definite D call. The CDR3 totals 11 residues. The V end lost 7 bases, the J end lost 3 bases, and 6 bases lay between the germline ends. Germline loops: CDR1 SNHLY, CDR2 FYNNEI. DNA of the CDR3: TGTGCCAGCACCAAGTACACTGAAGCTTTCTTT. Translating it yields CASTKYTEAFF.

J is TRBJ2-7 and V is TRBV2, with 11 bases lining up with TRBD1. From germline, CDR1 is SNHLY and CDR2 FYNNEI. The V gene end was trimmed by 8 bases and the J gene end by 5 bases; junction bases not matched to a gene: 8. This CDR3 region has 14 residues. CDR3 nucleotides: TGTGCCAGCCAACGGGACAGGGGGTGGGACGAGCAGTACTTC. Its translation: CASQRDRGWDEQYF.

The genes are TRBV30 and TRBJ2-2; no firm D call. CDR3 length: 14 residues. V shed 2 bases and J shed 0 bases, with 7 bases lying between them. From germline, CDR1 is GTSNPN and CDR2 SVGIG (reference sequence). CDR3 loop: CAWSWVANTGELFF. The CDR3 nucleotides are TGTGCCTGGAGTTGGGTTGCGAACACCGGGGAGCTGTTTTTT.

About this clone: At the DNA level, this CDR3 is encoded by other sequences in the same sample as well. The chain is built from TRBV6-5 and TRBJ1-4; no clear D gene. The V gene lost 0 bases and the J gene lost 10 bases, with 9 bases spanning the gap. This CDR3 has 13 amino acids. Germline CDR1 is MNHEY and CDR2 is SVGAGI. The DNA for the CDR3 is TGTGCCAGCAGTTACTCGAGTGGAGGAAAACTGTTTTTT. Its protein is CASSYSSGGKLFF.

J is TRBJ2-7 and V is TRBV27, with TRBD2 identical over 7 bases. J lost 0 bases, V lost 2 bases, and 7 bases had no gene match. Germline assignment: CDR1 MNHEY and CDR2 SMNVEV (reference sequence). The CDR3 is made up of 16 amino acids. This chain's CDR3 is CASSLMGLTFSYEQYF. The CDR3 bases are TGTGCCAGCAGTTTAATGGGACTAACCTTCTCCTACGAGCAGTACTTC.

This rearrangement joins TRBV6-5 to TRBJ2-7; 8 bases match TRBD2. The CDR3 covers 15 residues. Trimming took 0 bases from V and 2 from J; bases not matched to a gene: 3. Germline V gives CDR1 MNHEY, CDR2 SVGAGI. CDR3 nucleotides: TGTGCCAGCAGTTACTCTCGGGGGGGAGCCTACGAGCAGTACTTC. It codes for CASSYSRGGAYEQYF.

J is TRBJ2-2 and V is TRBV4-3; 10 nucleotides line up with TRBD2. CDR1 is LGHNA and CDR2 is YSLEER in the germline V gene. The CDR3 has 16 residues. The J segment lost 5 bases and the V segment lost 4 bases, leaving 7 bases of the junction unmatched. The CDR3 is CASSPVSSGGTGELFF. As DNA, the CDR3 is TGCGCCAGCAGCCCGGTCAGTAGCGGGGGGACCGGGGAGCTGTTTTTT.

The rearrangement links TRBV4-1 to TRBJ2-1; D not certain. The germline CDR1 and CDR2 sequences are MGHRA and YSYEKL. The CDR3 is 16 amino acids. The V and J ends lost 6 bases and 4 bases respectively, with 19 bases between them. This chain's CDR3 is CASSITVGSLYNEQFF. CDR3 DNA sequence: TGCGCCAGCAGTATAACGGTCGGCAGCCTATACAATGAGCAGTTCTTC.

The chain uses TRBV28 and TRBJ1-3, with D unresolved. Trimming took 2 bases from V and 6 from J, leaving 2 bases between them. Germline V gene sequence: CDR1 MDHEN, CDR2 SYDVKM. This CDR3 has 11 amino acids. For the CDR3, the DNA is TGTGCCAGCAGTTTAAAAAACACCATATATTTT. Its translation: CASSLKNTIYF.

The rearrangement links TRBV7-6 to TRBJ1-1; the D is unclear. The CDR3 covers 11 residues. The germline V gene has CDR1 SGHVS and CDR2 FNYEAQ. Trimming cost V 1 base and J 7 bases, with 4 bases left between them. The CDR3 region is CASSLGGEAFF. The CDR3 coding sequence is TGTGCCAGCAGCTTAGGCGGTGAAGCTTTCTTT. The complete variable domain, with remaining parts taken from reference TRBV7-6 and TRBJ1-1, reads GAGVSQSPRYKVTKRGQDVALRCDPISGHVSLYWYRQALGQGPEFLTYFNYEAQQDKSGLPNDRFSAERPEGSISTLTIQRTEQRDSAMYRCASSLGGEAFFGQGTRLTVV.

This clone was observed a single time. With only one base between it and a far larger clone, this is likely a read error. J is TRBJ1-1 and V is TRBV5-8; the D is unclear. The V end lost 0 bases, the J end lost 6 bases, and 9 bases lay between the germline ends. Germline V gene lookup returns CDR1 SGHTS and CDR2 YDEGEE. The CDR3 is made up of 13 amino acids. CDR3 nucleotides: TGTGCCAGCAGCTTGGAACCAAACCCTGAAGCTTTCTTT. Its translation is CASSLEPNPEAFF.

The chain joins TRBV14 to TRBJ1-2; TRBD1 is a possible D gene (5 bases). The CDR3 covers 15 residues. V was cut by 3 bases and J by 0 bases, with 11 bases left in between. CDR1 is SGHDN and CDR2 is FVKESK in the germline V gene. The CDR3 nucleotides read TGTGCCAGCAGCCAGCCAGGGTCCCCTAACTATGGCTACACCTTC. Protein product: CASSQPGSPNYGYTF. Drawing the rest from reference TRBV14 and TRBJ1-2, the complete variable domain is EAGVTQFPSHSVIEKGQTVTLRCDPISGHDNLYWYRRVMGKEIKFLLHFVKESKQDESGMPNNRFLAERTGGTYSTLKVQPAELEDSGVYFCASSQPGSPNYGYTFGSGTRLTVV.

This chain links TRBV15 with TRBJ2-1; 14 bases line up with TRBD2. From germline, CDR1 is LNHNV and CDR2 YYDKDF (reference sequence). The CDR3 is 15 amino acids. The junction had 4 bases not matched to a gene; V was cut back by 5 bases and J by 7 bases. The CDR3 bases are TGTGCCACCAGCGGCGGGACTAGCGGGAGTAATGAGCAGTTCTTC. Its protein is CATSGGTSGSNEQFF.

DNA for the CDR3: TGTGCCAGCAGTGATGGGCCGGGAGGGGGCGAATTGCGAAAACTGTTTTTT. Translation gives CASSDGPGGGELRKLFF. The chain has TRBV2 and TRBJ1-4, with 7 bases matching TRBD1. The J segment lost 10 bases and the V segment lost 3 bases, leaving 17 bases of the junction unmatched. The CDR3 contains 17 residues. Germline loops: CDR1 SNHLY, CDR2 FYNNEI.

V usage is TRBV27 and J usage is TRBJ2-7, with D possibly being TRBD2 (6 bases). The germline gives CDR1 MNHEY, CDR2 SMNVEV (reference sequence). The germline V and J ends were trimmed by 3 bases and 3 bases, with 18 bases remaining between them. The CDR3 sequence is 16 residues long. The CDR3 region is CASSLRVGTGIYEQYF. CDR3 nucleotide sequence: TGTGCCAGCAGTTTGAGGGTCGGGACTGGCATCTACGAGCAGTACTTC.

This clone appeared a single time. In nucleotides, the CDR3 is TGTGCCAGCACCCAGAGGTGGGACAGCACCCTGAGCTCCTACAATGAGCAGTTCTTC. It is translated as CASTQRWDSTLSSYNEQFF. The genes are TRBV27 and TRBJ2-1; TRBD1 agrees at 7 bases. In germline, CDR1 is MNHEY, CDR2 SMNVEV (reference sequence). With V trimmed by 7 bases and J by 0 bases, 18 bases remained unmatched. The CDR3 is 19 residues long.

This clone was seen ten or more times. The chain carries TRBV28 and TRBJ2-7; possible D gene TRBD1, 5 bases. Germline assignment: CDR1 MDHEN and CDR2 SYDVKM. The CDR3 runs to 15 residues. V was shortened by 10 bases and J by 4 bases, with 23 bases between the two germline ends. The CDR3 DNA reads TGTGCCACCAGATACCGCCTCCGACAGCTTTACGAGCAGTACTTC. It specifies CATRYRLRQLYEQYF. Together with reference TRBV28 and TRBJ2-7, the CDR3 gives the full variable domain: DVKVTQSSRYLVKRTGEKVFLECVQDMDHENMFWYRQDPGLGLRLIYFSYDVKMKEKGDIPEGYSVSREKKERFSLILESASTNQTSMYLCATRYRLRQLYEQYFGPGTRLTVT.

The genes are TRBV27 and TRBJ2-7, with D possibly matching TRBD1 (5 bases). V was cut by 8 bases and J by 0 bases, with 11 bases left in between. Germline assignment: CDR1 MNHEY and CDR2 SMNVEV (reference sequence). This CDR3 has 13 amino acids. The CDR3 sequence: CASGRQSSYEQYF. The CDR3 bases are TGTGCCAGCGGAAGACAGAGCTCCTACGAGCAGTACTTC.

This rearrangement joins TRBV11-2 to TRBJ2-3; 14 bases fit TRBD2. CDR1 and CDR2 (germline): SGHAT, FQNNGV. This CDR3 region has 18 residues. The V segment lost 4 bases and the J segment 1 base; nucleotides outside the gene matches: 7. The CDR3 coding sequence is TGTGCCAGCAGCTCCGGAGGGGGACTAGCGGGGGGCACAGATACGCAGTATTTT. It yields the protein CASSSGGGLAGGTDTQYF.

This clone came up many times. The V gene is TRBV25-1, the J gene TRBJ2-2; D gene ambiguous. This CDR3 is 13 amino acids long. Trimming removed 7 bases at V and 0 bases at J, with 6 bases between. Germline CDR1 is MGHDK and CDR2 is SYGVNS. CDR3 nucleotide sequence: TGTGCCAGCACCCGGCCGAACACCGGGGAGCTGTTTTTT. This sequence encodes CASTRPNTGELFF.

J is TRBJ2-7 and V is TRBV6-4, with D maybe TRBD1 (6 bases). Trimming stripped 7 bases from V and 0 bases from J, with 16 bases between. The CDR3 contains 15 residues. Germline V gives CDR1 MRHNA, CDR2 SNTAGT. The CDR3, as DNA: TGTGCCAGCATCGGGGAAAGGGGGTCCTCCTACGAGCAGTACTTC. This translates into CASIGERGSSYEQYF.